This passage covers 21 T cell receptor beta chains from one sample sequenced in a study of Graves' ophthalmopathy and Graves' hyperthyroidism. The sequenced template was RNA, covering the TCR beta CDR3 region. First-round RT-PCR employed HTBI primers, with a second-round multiplex PCR after it. TCRdb used MiXCR to reprocess the multiplex PCR reads, holding one entry per CDR3 protein. The sample shows some 1.1 million distinct CDR3 sequences, about 38% of them seen only once. The sequencing sample was made of peripheral blood or thyroid tissue (not recorded which). Receptors originate from an adult man with Graves' hyperthyroidism.

The chain joins TRBV4-1 to TRBJ2-7; 9 bases align to TRBD1. The junction had 4 bases not matched to a gene; V was cut back by 4 bases and J by 6 bases. This CDR3 comprises 13 residues. Germline assignment: CDR1 MGHRA and CDR2 YSYEKL. CDR3 in DNA: TGCGCCAGCAGCCCAGGGGGACAGGGCGAGCAGTACTTC. Translated, it gives CASSPGGQGEQYF.

There are many counts of this clonotype. The chain couples TRBV7-9 to TRBJ1-1, with D unresolved. The CDR3 is 14 amino acids. Deletions cut 1 base from V and 5 bases from J, with 11 bases between. Germline CDR1 reads SEHNR; CDR2 reads FQNEAQ (reference sequence). CDR3 in amino acids: CASSLDPLSTEAFF. CDR3 coding DNA: TGTGCCAGCAGCTTAGACCCACTCAGTACTGAAGCTTTCTTT.

The chain joins TRBV20-1 to TRBJ1-1, with D tentatively TRBD1 (5 bases). The CDR3 covers 14 residues. CDR1 and CDR2 (germline): DFQATT, SNEGSKA (reference sequence). V was pared by 1 base and J by 4 bases, with 13 bases between. The CDR3 reads CSARGGGGFTEAFF. CDR3 sequence (DNA): TGCAGTGCTAGAGGGGGCGGCGGGTTCACTGAAGCTTTCTTT.

This chain links TRBV25-1 with TRBJ1-6, with 7 nucleotides matching TRBD1. Losses at the gene ends were 5 bases for V and 7 bases for J; bases not matched to a gene: 11. The CDR3 contains 16 residues. Germline CDR1 MGHDK, CDR2 SYGVNS. For the CDR3, the DNA is TGTGCCAGCAGTTCCTTAAGACAGGGCAGAAATTCACCCCTCCACTTT. Amino acid sequence: CASSSLRQGRNSPLHF.

In its sample, this clonotype was seen many times. V usage is TRBV19 and J usage is TRBJ1-5, with a weak D call TRBD1 (6 bases). Looked up from germline, CDR1 is LNHDA and CDR2 is SQIVND (reference sequence). Trimming shortened V by 3 bases and J by 5 bases, and 11 bases separated the two germline ends. The CDR3 contains 14 residues. The CDR3 protein is CASSIRTEYQPQHF. CDR3 bases: TGTGCCAGTAGTATTCGGACAGAGTATCAGCCCCAGCATTTT.

The rearrangement links TRBV5-4 to TRBJ2-7; 8 bases match TRBD2. Trimming removed 4 bases from V and 3 bases from J; junction bases left unmatched: 6. Germline V gene sequence: CDR1 SGHNT, CDR2 YYREEE (reference sequence). This CDR3 region has 14 residues. CDR3 region: CASSGGTRGYEQYF. The CDR3 coding sequence is TGTGCCAGCAGCGGCGGGACTAGGGGCTACGAGCAGTACTTC.

This clonotype was recorded many times. The chain carries TRBV20-1 and TRBJ1-4; D gene uncertain. Germline V gene lookup returns CDR1 DFQATT and CDR2 SNEGSKA (reference sequence). V gave up 3 bases and J gave up 4 bases, with 3 bases separating them. CDR3 length: 11 residues. CDR3 in amino acids: CSASGNEKLFF. The CDR3 bases are TGCAGTGCTAGCGGTAATGAAAAACTGTTTTTT.

This clonotype was recorded once. The V and J genes are TRBV29-1 and TRBJ1-2; D is unresolved. The V end lost 4 bases, the J end lost 3 bases, and 9 bases lay between the germline ends. Germline values: CDR1 SQVTM, CDR2 ANQGSEA. This CDR3 contains 12 residues. Written as DNA, the CDR3 is TGCAGCGTTGGGCGGGGTTACTATGGCTACACCTTC. Residues: CSVGRGYYGYTF.

This clonotype was detected many times. The chain combines TRBV5-1 with TRBJ1-6; maybe TRBD1 (5 bases). Trimming cost V 0 bases and J 5 bases, with 12 bases left between them. In germline, CDR1 is SGHRS, CDR2 YFSETQ. The CDR3 has 16 amino acids. The CDR3 nucleotides read TGCGCCAGCAGCTTGGTGTTGGGGCTGAATAATTCACCCCTCCACTTT. Its translation: CASSLVLGLNNSPLHF.

The chain has TRBV5-1 and TRBJ1-3, with 8 positions matching TRBD1. V gave up 0 bases and J gave up 3 bases; unmatched junction bases: 5. This CDR3 has 16 amino acids. Germline-derived CDR1 and CDR2 are SGHRS and YFSETQ. The CDR3 bases are TGCGCCAGCAGCTTGGGCCAGGGGGCAGGTGGAAACACCATATATTTT. It yields the protein CASSLGQGAGGNTIYF.

The gene calls are TRBV4-1 and TRBJ1-1; possible D gene TRBD1, 6 bases. The CDR3 loop spans 13 amino acids. V was clipped by 4 bases and J by 11 bases, with 17 bases between them. Looked up from germline, CDR1 is MGHRA and CDR2 is YSYEKL. CDR3 nucleotide sequence: TGCGCCAGCAGCCGAAACCTCGGGAGGGGGGCTTTCTTT. The encoded protein is CASSRNLGRGAFF.

This clonotype occurred a few times. The chain combines TRBV6-2 or TRBV6-3 with TRBJ1-1, with 9 bases that match TRBD1. Unmatched junction bases numbered 8, after V lost 2 bases and J lost 4 bases. Germline loops: CDR1 MNHEY, CDR2 SVGEGT. The CDR3 runs 16 residues. CDR3: CASSYPTGGLITEAFF. The CDR3 coding sequence is TGTGCCAGCAGTTACCCTACAGGGGGCTTGATCACTGAAGCTTTCTTT.

The chain carries TRBV10-2 and TRBJ2-5; TRBD2 matches 13 bases. Germline assignment: CDR1 WSHSY and CDR2 SAAADI. The CDR3 loop spans 16 amino acids. Unmatched junction bases numbered 4, after V lost 4 bases and J lost 2 bases. The DNA for the CDR3 is TGCGCCAGCAGTGGGACTAGCGGGAGAGGGCAAGAGACCCAGTACTTC. As protein: CASSGTSGRGQETQYF.

This clonotype showed up just a few times. The V call is TRBV7-8, the J call TRBJ2-7, with D maybe TRBD1 (6 bases). CDR1 is SGHVS, CDR2 FQNEAQ, per germline. V lost 5 bases, J lost 2 bases, and 22 bases lay in between. CDR3 length: 17 amino acids. CDR3 amino acids: CASSQDPVRQVPYEQYF. CDR3 DNA: TGTGCCAGCAGCCAGGACCCCGTCCGACAGGTCCCCTACGAGCAGTACTTC.

The chain combines TRBV12-3 or TRBV12-4 with TRBJ1-5; no clear D. The CDR3 runs to 14 residues. The germline V and J ends were trimmed by 2 bases and 7 bases, with 12 bases remaining between them. CDR3 protein: CASSLRFQAQPQHF. CDR3 coding DNA: TGTGCCAGCAGTTTAAGGTTCCAGGCCCAGCCCCAGCATTTT.

This clonotype was found many times. CDR3: CASSLVPQGQETQYF. The CDR3 DNA reads TGTGCCAGCAGCTTAGTCCCGCAGGGCCAAGAGACCCAGTACTTC. The chain carries TRBV7-9 and TRBJ2-5; possible D gene TRBD1, 5 bases. Germline V gene data show CDR1 as SEHNR and CDR2 as FQNEAQ (reference sequence). The germline V and J ends were trimmed by 1 base and 1 base, with 10 bases remaining between them. The CDR3 runs 15 residues.

On this clonotype: This clone may be a read error of a much larger clone one base away. This chain joins TRBV4-1 and TRBJ1-6; 10 bases are shared with TRBD1. Unmatched junction bases numbered 3, after V lost 3 bases and J lost 10 bases. CDR1 is MGHRA and CDR2 is YSYEKL in the germline V gene. CDR3 length: 14 residues. Here the CDR3 DNA reads TGCGCCAGCAGCCAGGACAGGGGGAAATCACCCCTCCACTTT. Amino acid sequence: CASSQDRGKSPLHF.

The chain has TRBV29-1 and TRBJ2-3; no clear D gene. The CDR3 extends over 14 amino acids. CDR1 SQVTM and CDR2 ANQGSEA come from the germline V gene. V was clipped by 7 bases and J by 2 bases, with 16 bases between them. The CDR3 nucleotides are TGCAGCGCCCGACGCAGGCGAGACACAGATACGCAGTATTTT. Protein: CSARRRRDTDTQYF.

V usage is TRBV30 and J usage is TRBJ1-1; no clear D. The ends were cut back, 3 bases at V and 3 bases at J, with 8 bases in the middle. There are 12 residues in the CDR3. The germline gives CDR1 GTSNPN, CDR2 SVGIG (reference sequence). CDR3 amino acids: CAWRSEDTEAFF. The CDR3 DNA is TGTGCCTGGAGAAGCGAAGACACTGAAGCTTTCTTT.

This chain connects TRBV24-1 to TRBJ2-3; 11 bases match TRBD2. Trimming cost V 7 bases and J 1 base; bases outside gene matches: 6. The CDR3 length is 16 residues. Per the germline V gene, CDR1 is KGHDR and CDR2 is SFDVKD. CDR3 residues: CATSSPGLAGTDTQYF. The CDR3 DNA is TGTGCCACCAGCTCGCCGGGACTAGCGGGCACAGATACGCAGTATTTT.

This clonotype was seen repeatedly, ten times or more. The V gene is TRBV7-2, the J gene TRBJ2-7, with D possibly matching TRBD1 (5 bases). This CDR3 is 12 amino acids long. With 8 bases removed from V and 3 bases from J, the gap between germline ends came to 11 bases. CDR1 is SGHTA and CDR2 is FQGNSA in the germline V gene. The CDR3 DNA reads as TGTGCCAGCGGGGCAGGGCTCTACGAGCAGTACTTC. Protein: CASGAGLYEQYF.